This T cell receptor (beta chain) was captured in a study of shared clonotypes between healthy human individuals. The data were produced by immunoSEQ multiplex PCR, yet TCRdb's version contains in-frame clones alone and is incomplete. Of hundreds of thousands of clones listed, roughly four fifths are singletons. Germline values: CDR1 MGHRA, CDR2 YSYEKL. After removal of 5 bases from V and 2 bases from J, the junction contained 8 bases not matched to a gene. The CDR3 has 16 amino acids. Unsorted samples, those not sorted, used approximately 100 million PBMCs for genomic DNA. This clone was detected only a few times.

The chain uses TRBV4-1 and TRBJ2-1; TRBD1 matches at 8 bases. Sequenced input: PBMCs. The TCR sequence derives from a woman between 40 and 50 years old in good health. Some clones in this sample may be carry-over from other donors' samples. CDR3 protein: CASSKRSQGAYNEQFF. The CDR3 DNA reads as TGCGCCAGCAGCAAAAGGTCACAGGGGGCCTACAATGAGCAGTTCTTC.